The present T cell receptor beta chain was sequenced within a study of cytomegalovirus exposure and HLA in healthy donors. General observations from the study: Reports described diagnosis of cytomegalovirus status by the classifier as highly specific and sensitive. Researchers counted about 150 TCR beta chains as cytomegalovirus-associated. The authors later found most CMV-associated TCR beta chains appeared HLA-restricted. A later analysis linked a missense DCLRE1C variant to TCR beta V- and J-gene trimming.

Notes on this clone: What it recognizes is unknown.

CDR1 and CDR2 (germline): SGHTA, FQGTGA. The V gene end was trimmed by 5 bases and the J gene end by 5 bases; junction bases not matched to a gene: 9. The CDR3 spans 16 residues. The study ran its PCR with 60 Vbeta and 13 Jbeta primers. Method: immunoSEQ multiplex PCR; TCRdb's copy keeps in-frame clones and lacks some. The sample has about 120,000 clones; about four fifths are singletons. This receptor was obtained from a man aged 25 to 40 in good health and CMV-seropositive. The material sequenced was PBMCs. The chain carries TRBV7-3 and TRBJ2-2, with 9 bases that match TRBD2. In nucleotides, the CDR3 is TGTGCCAGCAGCATCATTAGCGGGGGTAGGACCGGGGAGCTGTTTTTT. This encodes CASSIISGGRTGELFF. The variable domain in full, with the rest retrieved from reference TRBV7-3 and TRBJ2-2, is GAGVSQTPSNKVTEKGKYVELRCDPISGHTALYWYRQSLGQGPEFLIYFQGTGAADDSGLPNDRFFAVRPEGSVSTLKIQRTERGDSAVYLCASSIISGGRTGELFFGEGSRLTVL.